These 5 T cell receptor beta chains came from one sample sequenced in a study of T cell responses to AZD1222 COVID-19 vaccine. Generated by immunoSEQ multiplex PCR, the TCRdb table keeps only in-frame clones and is missing some. The sample carries fewer than 150,000 clones, approximately 90% recorded once. Material: peripheral blood, obtained on day 0 of AZD1222 vaccination. The receptors shown here come from an adult in good health.

The chain uses TRBV11-3 and TRBJ2-2; D tentatively reads TRBD1 or TRBD2 (5 bases each). The V end was cut by 1 base, the J end by 0 bases, with 9 bases between. Germline-derived CDR1 and CDR2 are SGHNT and YENEEA. The CDR3 is made up of 16 amino acids. For the CDR3, the DNA is TGTGCCAGCAGCTTAGGTGGGGACGCGAACACCGGGGAGCTGTTTTTT. Amino acid sequence: CASSLGGDANTGELFF.

In this sample, this clone turned up a few times. The V gene is TRBV7-9, the J gene TRBJ2-7; TRBD1 matches at 8 bases. The CDR3 is 14 residues long. Trimming took 5 bases from V and 0 from J; bases not matched to a gene: 3. Germline V gene lookup returns CDR1 SEHNR and CDR2 FQNEAQ (reference sequence). CDR3 sequence reads: CASSDDRGSYEQYF. Here the CDR3 DNA reads TGTGCCAGCAGCGACGACAGGGGCTCCTACGAGCAGTACTTC.

V is TRBV7-9 and J is TRBJ1-4, with 7 bases fitting TRBD1. The CDR3 consists of 19 residues. Trimming removed 4 bases from V and 0 bases from J; junction bases left unmatched: 14. CDR1 and CDR2 from the germline V gene are SEHNR and FQNEAQ (reference sequence). CDR3 amino acids: CASSSPVGAGGTTNEKLFF. The CDR3 nucleotides are TGTGCCAGCAGCTCCCCCGTTGGGGCAGGGGGTACAACTAATGAAAAACTGTTTTTT.

This clone appeared once. The chain has TRBV4-3 and TRBJ1-2; 8 positions agree with TRBD1. The CDR3 is made up of 14 amino acids. CDR1 and CDR2 from the germline V gene are LGHNA and YSLEER. J gave up 7 bases and V 0 bases, and 4 bases lay outside the gene matches. The chain's CDR3 is CASSQDRGLAGYTF. The CDR3 DNA reads TGCGCCAGCAGCCAAGACAGGGGGCTGGCTGGCTACACCTTC.

The rearrangement joins TRBV7-2 to TRBJ2-3; D call uncertain. The ends were cut back, 3 bases at V and 0 bases at J, with 16 bases in the middle. CDR1 is SGHTA and CDR2 is FQGNSA in the germline V gene. The CDR3 has 17 amino acids. The CDR3 reads CASSLYSPATSTDTQYF. CDR3 bases: TGTGCCAGCAGCTTGTATAGCCCGGCAACTAGCACAGATACGCAGTATTTT. The full variable domain, in which reference TRBV7-2 and TRBJ2-3 provide the parts outside the CDR3, is GAGVSQSPSNKVTEKGKDVELRCDPISGHTALYWYRQSLGQGLEFLIYFQGNSAPDKSGLPSDRFSAERTGGSVSTLTIQRTQQEDSAVYLCASSLYSPATSTDTQYFGPGTRLTVL.